The next 30 T cell receptor beta chains were all read from a single sample in a study of identical twins. In TCRdb, the 5' RACE reads were re-called with MiXCR into one record per CDR3 protein. The table has approximately 230,000 distinct CDR3 sequences, 6.5% seen once; the top ten hold approximately 15%. This sample was shared with a second study, whose subject was T cells expressing NK-cell markers.

The specimen was CD8+ T cells sorted from blood. These receptors were obtained from a woman between 18 and 29 years old in good health.

This clonotype was seen at least ten times. This rearrangement joins TRBV15 to TRBJ2-2; a possible D gene is TRBD2 (7 bases). Per the germline V gene, CDR1 is LNHNV and CDR2 is YYDKDF (reference sequence). This CDR3 has 14 residues. Trimming removed 0 bases from V and 9 bases from J, with 11 bases in between. CDR3 sequence: CATSRDSGGRELFF. CDR3 sequence (DNA): TGTGCCACCAGCAGAGATTCCGGGGGGCGGGAGCTGTTTTTT.

At least ten counts were recorded for this clonotype. This sequence joins TRBV7-6 and TRBJ2-7, with D perhaps TRBD2 (6 bases). Trimming pared 5 bases from V and 2 bases from J, leaving 10 bases between. CDR1 is SGHVS, CDR2 FNYEAQ, per germline. CDR3 length: 13 residues. This CDR3 is CASSSRGAYEQYF. CDR3 DNA: TGTGCCAGCAGCAGTCGCGGGGCCTACGAGCAGTACTTC.

The chain is built from TRBV20-1 and TRBJ2-1; 9 bases are shared with TRBD2. The ends lost 3 bases at V and 5 bases at J; junction bases unmatched: 8. Germline assignment: CDR1 DFQATT and CDR2 SNEGSKA (reference sequence). This CDR3 region has 15 residues. The CDR3 coding sequence is TGCAGTGCTAGCAGTCTAGCGGGAAGGAACAATGAGCAGTTCTTC. It codes for CSASSLAGRNNEQFF.

This clonotype was seen a handful of times. V and J are TRBV3-1 and TRBJ2-1, with 11 positions matching TRBD2. Losses at the gene ends were 1 base for V and 7 bases for J; bases not matched to a gene: 3. This CDR3 has 15 amino acids. CDR1 and CDR2 (germline): LGHDT, YNNKEL (reference sequence). This CDR3 is CASSQVAGGGNEQFF. CDR3 in DNA: TGTGCCAGCAGCCAAGTAGCGGGAGGGGGGAATGAGCAGTTCTTC.

This chain uses TRBV12-3 or TRBV12-4 with TRBJ1-2; no firm D call. This CDR3 has 13 residues. Trimming removed 3 bases at V and 5 bases at J, with 10 bases between. CDR3 nucleotide sequence: TGTGCCAGCAGTTTCGAACAGAGATATGGCTACACCTTC. Translating it yields CASSFEQRYGYTF.

This clonotype was counted only a few times. The J gene is TRBJ1-5, the V gene TRBV12-3 or TRBV12-4, with D hard to call. Trimming left V 3 bases short and J 4 bases short, with 7 bases between. This CDR3 comprises 13 residues. In DNA, the CDR3 is TGTGCCAGCAGTTTTGTTAGGAATCAGCCCCAGCATTTT. It codes for CASSFVRNQPQHF.

The rearrangement joins TRBV12-3 or TRBV12-4 to TRBJ2-2; 8 nucleotides match TRBD2. The CDR3 runs to 15 residues. The trim removed 3 bases at V and 2 bases at J, leaving 2 bases unmatched. The CDR3 DNA is TGTGCCAGCAGTTTCGGGGGGGGAAACACCGGGGAGCTGTTTTTT. Translated, it gives CASSFGGGNTGELFF.

This clonotype turned up a few times. This chain links TRBV6-2 or TRBV6-3 with TRBJ2-3, with D unclear. Trimming removed 7 bases at V and 2 bases at J, with 10 bases between. The CDR3 loop spans 13 amino acids. From germline, CDR1 is MNHEY and CDR2 SVGEGT. The CDR3 bases are TGTGCCAGCACTACCGACCTCACAGATACGCAGTATTTT. Protein product: CASTTDLTDTQYF.

A few counts support this clonotype. This chain uses TRBV6-5 with TRBJ1-2; D might be TRBD1 (6 bases). The length of the CDR3 is 12 residues. V lost 6 bases, J lost 8 bases, and 13 bases lay in between. Germline V gene lookup returns CDR1 MNHEY and CDR2 SVGAGI. CDR3 bases: TGTGCCAGCAGATCACAGGGATCGGGCTACACCTTC. Its translation is CASRSQGSGYTF.

This clonotype has at least ten counts. V usage is TRBV5-1 and J usage is TRBJ2-1, with 11 bases that match TRBD2. CDR1 is SGHRS, CDR2 YFSETQ, per germline. This CDR3 has 18 amino acids. V lost 4 bases, J lost 6 bases, and 15 bases stayed unmatched. The CDR3 reads CASSPVTSGSRGINEQFF. CDR3 coding DNA: TGCGCCAGCAGCCCTGTTACTAGCGGGAGCAGGGGGATCAATGAGCAGTTCTTC.

The DNA for the CDR3 is TGCGCCAGCAGCGAGGACTCTCCCAACGTCCTGACTTTC. It specifies CASSEDSPNVLTF. The chain links TRBV5-1 to TRBJ2-6; D may be TRBD2 (5 bases). V shed 4 bases and J shed 8 bases, with 10 bases lying between them. Looked up from germline, CDR1 is SGHRS and CDR2 is YFSETQ. CDR3 size: 13 residues.

This clonotype has just a few counts. The chain combines TRBV2 with TRBJ2-5; no clear D. The CDR3 spans 13 residues. V was pared by 0 bases and J by 5 bases, with 7 bases between. Germline CDR1 SNHLY, CDR2 FYNNEI. CDR3 residues: CASSEARWETQYF. In DNA, the CDR3 is TGTGCCAGCAGTGAAGCGCGGTGGGAGACCCAGTACTTC.

With regard to this clonotype: One junction end does not reproduce the germline sequence, and a read error may be involved. This chain joins TRBV20-1 and TRBJ2-1; TRBD2 matches at 10 bases. The CDR3 runs 18 residues. The germline CDR1 and CDR2 sequences are DFQATT and SNEGSKA (reference sequence). The CDR3 DNA reads as TGCAGGGCTAGAGGGGGACTAGCGCCCCCCCGTTCCTACAATGAGCAGTTCTTC. Translation gives CRARGGLAPPRSYNEQFF.

This clonotype appeared a few times. CDR3 in DNA: TGTGCCAGCAGTTCCCCAGGGGGCTATGGCTACACCTTC. Translation: CASSSPGGYGYTF. V usage is TRBV12-3 or TRBV12-4 and J usage is TRBJ1-2; TRBD1 agrees at 7 bases. V dropped 4 bases and J dropped 4; count of bases not matched to a gene: 3. The CDR3 consists of 13 residues.

Only a few counts were recorded for this clonotype. The chain uses TRBV7-2 and TRBJ1-1, with D unresolved. The germline CDR1 and CDR2 sequences are SGHTA and FQGNSA. This CDR3 region has 15 residues. The V and J ends lost 3 bases and 0 bases respectively, with 11 bases between them. Here the CDR3 reads CASSLLLGMNTEAFF. CDR3 DNA: TGTGCCAGCAGCTTGCTCCTGGGCATGAACACTGAAGCTTTCTTT.

In this sample, this clonotype turned up a few times. The J gene is TRBJ1-1, the V gene TRBV7-9; no definite D call. The ends were cut back, 3 bases at V and 0 bases at J, with 11 bases in the middle. This CDR3 region has 15 residues. CDR1 and CDR2 from the germline V gene are SEHNR and FQNEAQ (reference sequence). CDR3 in DNA: TGTGCCAGCAGCTTGCCGCAGAATCTGAACACTGAAGCTTTCTTT. Protein: CASSLPQNLNTEAFF.

In its sample, this clonotype was seen many times. The DNA for the CDR3 is TGTGCCAGCAGTTCCCTTCGGGCCCTGGACACTGAAGCTTTCTTT. It translates to CASSSLRALDTEAFF. The rearrangement joins TRBV6-2 or TRBV6-3 to TRBJ1-1; the D is unclear. The CDR3 totals 15 residues. CDR1 is MNHEY and CDR2 is SVGEGT in the germline V gene. Trimming took off 4 bases at V and 3 bases at J, with 15 bases between the two ends.

This clonotype was seen only a few times. The V gene is TRBV27, the J gene TRBJ2-5; 8 bases are shared with TRBD1. The V gene's germline CDR1 is MNHEY and CDR2 SMNVEV (reference sequence). Germline trimming cut 3 bases from V and 2 bases from J; bases unmatched to any gene: 5. There are 15 residues in the CDR3. This CDR3 reads CASSFLGQVQETQYF. The CDR3 bases are TGTGCCAGCAGTTTTTTGGGACAGGTACAAGAGACCCAGTACTTC.

J is TRBJ2-7 and V is TRBV20-1; 9 bases map to TRBD2. Trimming removed 0 bases from V and 4 bases from J; junction bases left unmatched: 10. Germline-derived CDR1 and CDR2 are DFQATT and SNEGSKA (reference sequence). The CDR3 runs 16 residues. As DNA, the CDR3 is TGCAGTGCTAGAGACCCTATGGGGACTAGCATATACGAGCAGTACTTC. It yields the protein CSARDPMGTSIYEQYF.

Many counts were recorded for this clonotype. This rearrangement joins TRBV7-9 to TRBJ1-1, with 10 bases lining up with TRBD1. The CDR3 covers 14 residues. From germline, CDR1 is SEHNR and CDR2 FQNEAQ (reference sequence). The V gene end was trimmed by 7 bases and the J gene end by 6 bases; junction bases not matched to a gene: 8. CDR3 bases: TGTGCCAGCACCCCGGGACAGGGGCGACCTGAAGCTTTCTTT. Translated: CASTPGQGRPEAFF. Full variable domain (rest looked up from reference TRBV7-9 and TRBJ1-1): DTGVSQNPRHKITKRGQNVTFRCDPISEHNRLYWYRQTLGQGPEFLTYFQNEAQLEKSRLLSDRFSAERPKGSFSTLEIQRTEQGDSAMYLCASTPGQGRPEAFFGQGTRLTVV.

This clonotype was detected many times. The CDR3 loop is CASSLGQGILYEQYF. For the CDR3, the DNA is TGTGCCAGCAGTTTGGGGCAGGGAATTCTGTACGAGCAGTACTTC. The rearrangement joins TRBV12-3 or TRBV12-4 to TRBJ2-7; D possibly corresponds to TRBD1 (5 bases). The CDR3 runs to 15 residues. V was trimmed by 3 bases and J by 4 bases, leaving 16 bases between them.

CDR3 DNA sequence: TGTGCCAGCAGTTTCCGGAGAATCGACATTCAGTACTTC. It yields the protein CASSFRRIDIQYF. The V call is TRBV28, the J call TRBJ2-4, with D uncertain. CDR3 length: 13 residues. Trimming stripped 3 bases from V and 8 bases from J, with 11 bases between. CDR1 MDHEN and CDR2 SYDVKM come from the germline V gene.

The table lists this clonotype with a few counts. V and J are TRBV19 and TRBJ2-1, with 7 bases aligning to TRBD1. CDR1 is LNHDA and CDR2 is SQIVND in the germline V gene (reference sequence). This CDR3 contains 14 residues. V lost 3 bases and J lost 7; bases outside the gene matches: 6. As DNA, the CDR3 is TGTGCCAGTAGTATCCGACAGGGCTGGAATGAGCAGTTCTTC. This gives the protein CASSIRQGWNEQFF.

J is TRBJ2-5 and V is TRBV27; possible D gene TRBD1, 5 bases. Germline CDR1 is MNHEY and CDR2 is SMNVEV (reference sequence). Trimming removed 2 bases at V and 3 bases at J, with 7 bases between. The CDR3 loop spans 13 amino acids. The CDR3 DNA follows: TGTGCCAGCAGTTTAATAGGGGAAGAGACCCAGTACTTC. Protein product: CASSLIGEETQYF.

This clonotype was counted at least ten times. The genes are TRBV12-3 or TRBV12-4 and TRBJ2-1, with D perhaps matching TRBD1 (6 bases). The CDR3 spans 14 residues. V lost 4 bases, J lost 6 bases, and 13 bases lay in between. In DNA, the CDR3 is TGTGCCAGCAGTTCACAGGGTTGGGGCAATGAGCAGTTCTTC. Protein product: CASSSQGWGNEQFF.

The chain combines TRBV11-2 with TRBJ2-5, with D perhaps assigned TRBD1 or TRBD2 (6 bases each). This CDR3 spans 18 amino acids. V lost 7 bases and J 5 bases, leaving 29 bases between the germline ends. Germline V gene lookup returns CDR1 SGHAT and CDR2 FQNNGV. The CDR3 DNA reads as TGTGCCAGCACACGAGAGGGGGTCGGCAGGGCCGGAGGGGAGACCCAGTACTTC. This codes for CASTREGVGRAGGETQYF.

The genes are TRBV20-1 and TRBJ2-2; a possible D gene is TRBD2 (5 bases). The V gene's germline CDR1 is DFQATT and CDR2 SNEGSKA (reference sequence). V was pared by 3 bases and J by 7 bases, with 15 bases between. The CDR3 covers 14 residues. The CDR3 spells CSARSGNDGGELFF. The CDR3 region has the DNA TGCAGTGCTAGGTCCGGGAACGACGGCGGGGAGCTGTTTTTT.

This clonotype was seen repeatedly, ten times or more. J is TRBJ2-1 and V is TRBV20-1; a possible D gene is TRBD2 (7 bases). CDR1 and CDR2 (germline): DFQATT, SNEGSKA (reference sequence). The V and J ends lost 3 bases and 6 bases respectively, with 15 bases between them. This CDR3 has 14 residues. The CDR3 bases are TGCAGTGCTAGTAAAGGGGGGGGGGTCAATGAGCAGTTCTTC. As protein: CSASKGGGVNEQFF.

This clonotype has at least ten counts. The gene calls are TRBV6-2 or TRBV6-3 and TRBJ2-7; the D is unclear. This CDR3 has 11 residues. Trimming took 0 bases from V and 7 from J, leaving 4 bases between them. From germline, CDR1 is MNHEY and CDR2 SVGEGT. The CDR3 reads CASSYSREQYF. As DNA, the CDR3 is TGTGCCAGCAGTTACTCGAGAGAGCAGTACTTC.

This sequence joins TRBV5-4 and TRBJ1-1; no clear D. CDR1 is SGHNT and CDR2 is YYREEE in the germline V gene (reference sequence). CDR3 length: 14 amino acids. The V gene lost 5 bases and the J gene lost 1 base, with 12 bases spanning the gap. DNA for the CDR3: TGTGCCAGCAGGTGGGAGGAAGAGAACACTGAAGCTTTCTTT. This codes for CASRWEEENTEAFF.